These T cell receptor beta chains were read from a single sample in a study of early T cells in non-severe SARS-CoV-2 infection. TCRdb ran MiXCR on the 5' RACE reads and lists one entry per CDR3 protein. Of approximately 50,000 distinct CDR3 sequences in the sample, 9% to 15% are singletons; the top ten hold 2.5% to 3%. Sequencing was performed on whole blood, taken at baseline. The receptors here all came from an adult who was a healthcare worker with PCR-confirmed SARS-CoV-2 infection or an uninfected control (not recorded which). Both conserved end residues are part of each CDR3. A D gene is named only where the DNA matches it firmly. Clone size is given for some rows only: seen once, a few or many times, or a class if the clone is expanded.

CDR3 length	V gene	J gene	clone size	D gene	CDR3 DNA	CDR3 protein
13	TRBV27	TRBJ2-3	many	-	TGTGCCAGCGGCTTCACCCGCGAGGATACGCAGTATTTT	CASGFTREDTQYF
16	TRBV6-4	TRBJ2-3	few	TRBD1	TGTGCCAGCAGTTCCGGGACAGGGGGCTTTACAGATACGCAGTATTTT	CASSSGTGGFTDTQYF
13	TRBV7-2	TRBJ2-5	-	-	TGTGCCAGCAGCTTAGCCGAACCCGGGACCCAGTACTTC	CASSLAEPGTQYF
17	TRBV15	TRBJ2-3	few	-	TGTGCCACCAGCAGAAGGGGGGCCCGTCGTATCACAGATACGCAGTATTTT	CATSRRGARRITDTQYF
14	TRBV7-9	TRBJ2-5	few	TRBD1	TGTGCCAGCAGCTGGCGGACAGGTGAAGAGACCCAGTACTTC	CASSWRTGEETQYF
19	TRBV11-2	TRBJ2-1	medium-sized	-	TGTGCCAGCAGCTTAGGTCCGGGACTCCCAAAAACCTTCCTCAATGAGCAGTTCTTC	CASSLGPGLPKTFLNEQFF
18	TRBV2	TRBJ2-2	-	-	TGTGCCAGCATCCTCCGAGGTAGAGGGTCAGTAAACACCGGGGAGCTGTTTTTT	CASILRGRGSVNTGELFF
15	TRBV20-1	TRBJ2-1	few	TRBD2	TGCAGTGCTGGATCTAGCGGGAGGGGGTACAATGAGCAGTTCTTC	CSAGSSGRGYNEQFF
13	TRBV20-1	TRBJ1-5	few	-	TGCAGTGCTAGGGAGGGGAGTCCTCAGCCCCAGCATTTT	CSAREGSPQPQHF
15	TRBV28	TRBJ2-3	-	-	TGTGCCAGCAGGGGGCTAGCGGGACAGGCCGATACGCAGTATTTT	CASRGLAGQADTQYF
16	TRBV28	TRBJ2-7	many	TRBD2	TGTGCCAGCAGTTTAAGAGGACTAGCGGGAGCGAGGGAGCAGTACTTC	CASSLRGLAGAREQYF
15	TRBV5-1	TRBJ2-7	many	TRBD1	TGCGCCAGCAGAAACGACGGACAGGCCCGCTACGAGCAGTACTTC	CASRNDGQARYEQYF
15	TRBV7-9	TRBJ2-1	-	-	TGTGCCAGCAGCTTAGGAGGGGCGTCCTACAATGAGCAGTTCTTC	CASSLGGASYNEQFF
14	TRBV20-1	TRBJ2-7	few	TRBD1	TGCAGTGCTTTACGTCGGACAGGGACCTACGAGCAGTACTTC	CSALRRTGTYEQYF
12	TRBV27	TRBJ1-2	many	TRBD1	TGTGCCAGCAGGACAGGGGGATATGGCTACACCTTC	CASRTGGYGYTF
18	TRBV9	TRBJ2-6	few	TRBD2	TGTGCCAGCAGCTCACCCCTAGCGGGCAGCTCTGGGGCCAACGTCCTGACTTTC	CASSSPLAGSSGANVLTF
12	TRBV4-1	TRBJ2-7	many	-	TGCGCCAGCAGCCAAGATCTGAGGGAGCAGTACTTC	CASSQDLREQYF
14	TRBV18	TRBJ1-6	few	-	TGTGCCACAGGACGGAGCTCCTATAATTCACCCCTCCACTTT	CATGRSSYNSPLHF
14	TRBV29-1	TRBJ2-5	few	-	TGCAGCGTTGAAGATCGTAGGGTGGTGGAGACCCAGTACTTC	CSVEDRRVVETQYF
11	TRBV28	TRBJ1-2	-	-	TGTGCCAGCAGCACGATCGTTGGCTACACCTTC	CASSTIVGYTF
13	TRBV7-2	TRBJ2-1	medium-sized	-	TGTGCCAGCAGCTACAGCCCGCCTGTTGAGCAGTTCTTC	CASSYSPPVEQFF
16	TRBV6-2/TRBV6-3	TRBJ2-1	many	TRBD2	TGTGCCAGCAGTTCCATCGGACTAGCGGGTCACAATGAGCAGTTCTTC	CASSSIGLAGHNEQFF
11	TRBV2	TRBJ2-2	few	-	TGTGCCAGCAATTACCCCGGGGAGCTGTTTTTT	CASNYPGELFF
12	TRBV20-1	TRBJ2-7	many	TRBD2	TGCAGTGCTGGTCCTAGCGGATACGAGCAGTACTTC	CSAGPSGYEQYF
14	TRBV12-3/TRBV12-4	TRBJ2-1	-	-	TGTGCCAGCAGTTTATTCGGCGGACCCAATGAGCAGTTCTTC	CASSLFGGPNEQFF
14	TRBV6-5	TRBJ1-3	-	-	TGTGCCAGCAGTTACGGGCTCTCTGGAAACACCATATATTTT	CASSYGLSGNTIYF
14	TRBV6-1	TRBJ2-3	-	TRBD1	TGTGCCTTAACCGGGACAGGGTGGGCGGATACGCAGTATTTT	CALTGTGWADTQYF
13	TRBV5-6	TRBJ2-1	few	-	TGTGCCAGCAGCTGGACTACTCGCAATGAGCAGTTCTTC	CASSWTTRNEQFF
15	TRBV2	TRBJ2-2	few	-	TGTGCCAGCAGTGAAGAATTCTCGGGAACCGGGGAGCTGTTTTTT	CASSEEFSGTGELFF
16	TRBV7-2	TRBJ2-5	few	TRBD2	TGTGCCAGCAGCTTAGCGTCACTAGCGGGCCAGGAGACCCAGTACTTC	CASSLASLAGQETQYF
13	TRBV12-3/TRBV12-4	TRBJ1-2	many	-	TGTGCCAGCAGTTTAGCGGGGGCGTATGGCTACACCTTC	CASSLAGAYGYTF
16	TRBV11-2	TRBJ2-7	many	TRBD1	TGTGCCAGCAGCTTAGAGGGGACAGGGCGGACCTACGAGCAGTACTTC	CASSLEGTGRTYEQYF
14	TRBV19	TRBJ2-1	many	TRBD2	TGTGCCAGTAGTATCCCTAGCGGGAGAAATGAGCAGTTCTTC	CASSIPSGRNEQFF
16	TRBV11-2	TRBJ2-4	few	TRBD2	TGTGCCAGCAGTCGACTAGCGGGGACAGCCAAAAACATTCAGTACTTC	CASSRLAGTAKNIQYF
15	TRBV25-1	TRBJ2-3	-	-	TGTGCCAGCAGTGAAAAGGGGCCCCACACAGATACGCAGTATTTT	CASSEKGPHTDTQYF
14	TRBV3-1	TRBJ2-3	few	-	TGTGCCAGCAGCCCGGGATTTCAGACGGATACGCAGTATTTT	CASSPGFQTDTQYF
17	TRBV6-2/TRBV6-3	TRBJ2-6	few	-	TGTGCCAGCAGAGAACGAGGCCCAGACTCTGGGGCCAACGTCCTGACTTTC	CASRERGPDSGANVLTF
13	TRBV7-9	TRBJ2-7	few	-	TGTGCCAGCAGCCCCCGGGGGGCCCACGAGCAGTACTTC	CASSPRGAHEQYF
12	TRBV12-3/TRBV12-4	TRBJ2-5	-	-	TGTGCCAGCAGTTTAAAGGGCCAGACCCAGTACTTC	CASSLKGQTQYF
16	TRBV4-3	TRBJ1-4	few	TRBD1	TGCGCCAGCAGCCAAAACCCAGGGGGCGCAGGGGAAAAACTGTTTTTT	CASSQNPGGAGEKLFF